The clone carrying this T cell receptor beta chain was seen a few times. CDR1 and CDR2 (germline): LGHDT, YNNKEL (reference sequence). Trimming took 4 bases from V and 1 from J, leaving 11 bases between them. The CDR3 has 14 amino acids. This specimen comes from a study of tissue T cells after allogeneic stem cell transplantation. TCRdb's copy holds only in-frame clones and misses some; the assay was immunoSEQ multiplex PCR. Counted here are approximately 8,800 clones, roughly 50% occurring once; the ten biggest clones make up roughly a fifth. The chain joins TRBV3-1 (or the pseudogene TRBV3-2) to TRBJ2-7, with D hard to call. The sequence was collected from a female donor aged 60 or older with lung cancer. The material sequenced was tissue from the jejunum, taken at autopsy. The CDR3: CASSPTPSSYEQYF. The CDR3 DNA reads TGTGCCAGCAGCCCGACACCCAGTTCCTACGAGCAGTACTTC.